Listed here are 6 T cell receptor beta chains from one sample, sequenced in a study of blood T cell repertoires in COVID-19. Assay used: immunoSEQ multiplex PCR; TCRdb lists only in-frame clones, some missing. Of more than 85,000 clones in the sample, 84% were seen once. Material: peripheral blood. The receptors were sampled from a man aged 35-49 years with active or convalescent COVID-19.

The J gene is TRBJ2-3, the V gene TRBV30; TRBD1 matches 8 bases. V shed 2 bases and J 2 bases; nucleotides not matched to a gene: 12. The CDR3 sequence is 17 residues long. CDR1 GTSNPN and CDR2 SVGIG come from the germline V gene (reference sequence). CDR3 amino acids: CAWSQRSGTGPTDTQYF. CDR3 DNA: TGTGCCTGGAGTCAAAGGTCCGGGACAGGACCCACAGATACGCAGTATTTT. Full variable domain (remainder filled in from reference TRBV30 and TRBJ2-3): SQTIHQWPATLVQPVGSPLSLECTVEGTSNPNLYWYRQAAGRGLQLLFYSVGIGQISSEVPQNLSASRPQDRQFILSSKKLLLSDSGFYLCAWSQRSGTGPTDTQYFGPGTRLTVL.

The rearrangement links TRBV5-1 to TRBJ1-1, with D possibly TRBD1 on 5 matching bases. There are 14 residues in the CDR3. Trimming removed 2 bases at V and 1 base at J, with 9 bases between. Germline V gene sequence: CDR1 SGHRS, CDR2 YFSETQ. The DNA for the CDR3 is TGCGCCAGCAGCTTTTCCGGGGGGAACACTGAAGCTTTCTTT. It yields the protein CASSFSGGNTEAFF.

V usage is TRBV2 and J usage is TRBJ1-3; D remains unclear. Germline values: CDR1 SNHLY, CDR2 FYNNEI. The V and J ends lost 11 bases and 4 bases respectively, with 21 bases between them. The CDR3 runs 15 residues. The DNA for the CDR3 is TGTGCCTACCGGGAAGGTTCACGCGGCGGAAACACCATATATTTT. This sequence encodes CAYREGSRGGNTIYF.

This rearrangement joins TRBV6-5 to TRBJ2-3, with D possibly being TRBD2 (6 bases). The germline V and J ends were trimmed by 5 bases and 0 bases, with 12 bases remaining between them. CDR3 length: 15 amino acids. Germline V gene lookup returns CDR1 MNHEY and CDR2 SVGAGI. In DNA, the CDR3 is TGTGCCAGCAGTCACCGGGGGATTAGCACAGATACGCAGTATTTT. This gives the protein CASSHRGISTDTQYF.

The sample holds one count of this clone. The J gene is TRBJ2-3, the V gene TRBV7-9; 11 nucleotides match TRBD2. The germline gives CDR1 SEHNR, CDR2 FQNEAQ (reference sequence). The ends lost 5 bases at V and 2 bases at J; junction bases unmatched: 3. The length of the CDR3 is 15 residues. CDR3 region: CASSPGLAATDTQYF. CDR3 coding DNA: TGTGCCAGCAGCCCGGGACTAGCGGCCACAGATACGCAGTATTTT.

V and J are TRBV5-1 and TRBJ1-2; tentatively, D is TRBD1 (5 bases). There are 14 residues in the CDR3. Trimming took 4 bases from V and 4 from J, leaving 14 bases between them. Germline loops: CDR1 SGHRS, CDR2 YFSETQ. The CDR3 nucleotides read TGCGCCAGCAGCCTTCAACAGGCCTCCTATGGCTACACCTTC. This codes for CASSLQQASYGYTF.